Listed here are 10 T cell receptor beta chains from one sample, sequenced in a study of glioma-infiltrating T cells. TCR alpha and beta CDR3 regions were amplified from RNA using iRepertoire nested multiplex PCR. TCRdb reprocessed the multiplex PCR reads with MiXCR, giving one entry per CDR3 protein. The repertoire holds some 11,000 distinct CDR3 sequences, 26% seen once, with roughly two fifths in the top ten. The sequenced material came from glioma tissue, nonneoplastic brain tissue, or PBMCs (not recorded which). These receptors all stem from a human donor with low-grade glioma or glioblastoma, undergoing nonglioma brain surgery, or in good health (not recorded which).

This clonotype was seen more than once but under ten times. The chain has TRBV11-2 and TRBJ2-5, with TRBD2 identical over 7 bases. Germline V gene sequence: CDR1 SGHAT, CDR2 FQNNGV. The CDR3 consists of 15 residues. V shed 2 bases, J shed 2 bases, and the junction held 5 bases outside the gene matches. The CDR3 coding sequence is TGTGCCAGCAGCTTAATGGGAGGGCAGCAAGAGACCCAGTACTTC. Protein product: CASSLMGGQQETQYF.

For this clonotype: This may arise from a read error, as a much more abundant clone is one base away. This chain connects TRBV20-1 to TRBJ2-1; D is possibly TRBD2 (5 bases). The germline V and J ends were trimmed by 1 base and 9 bases, with 13 bases remaining between them. CDR1 is DFQATT, CDR2 SNEGSKA, per germline (reference sequence). CDR3 size: 13 residues. This CDR3 reads CSARGGLASEQFF. The CDR3 nucleotides read TGCAGTGCTAGAGGTGGGCTAGCATCTGAGCAGTTCTTC.

The chain links TRBV7-3 to TRBJ1-1; 9 bases line up with TRBD1. The germline V gene encodes CDR1 SGHTA and CDR2 FQGTGA. The CDR3 is made up of 16 amino acids. The V and J ends lost 5 bases and 1 base, in that order; junction bases with no gene match: 8. CDR3 residues: CASSQRQGVANTEAFF. In DNA form, the CDR3 reads TGTGCCAGCAGCCAGAGACAGGGGGTCGCGAACACTGAAGCTTTCTTT.

The CDR3 bases are TGCAGCGTAGACAATGAGCAGTTCTTC. Translated: CSVDNEQFF. This rearrangement joins TRBV29-1 to TRBJ2-1; no definite D call. The germline V gene encodes CDR1 SQVTM and CDR2 ANQGSEA. V dropped 6 bases and J dropped 5 bases, with 2 bases sitting between them. This CDR3 has 9 residues.

The chain couples TRBV7-2 to TRBJ2-2, with TRBD1 matching 9 bases. Unmatched junction bases numbered 0, after V lost 1 base and J lost 3 bases. CDR1 is SGHTA and CDR2 is FQGNSA in the germline V gene. The CDR3 totals 15 residues. The CDR3 coding sequence is TGTGCCAGCAGCTTAGGGGACAGGGACACCGGGGAGCTGTTTTTT. Its translation: CASSLGDRDTGELFF.

The CDR3 sequence is CASWGGKAFF. Written as DNA, the CDR3 is TGTGCCAGTTGGGGGGGCAAAGCTTTCTTT. The rearrangement links TRBV19 to TRBJ1-1, with TRBD1 as a possible D gene (6 bases). Per the germline V gene, CDR1 is LNHDA and CDR2 is SQIVND (reference sequence). The V end lost 8 bases, the J end lost 9 bases, and 10 bases lay between the germline ends. The length of the CDR3 is 10 residues. The full variable domain, in which reference TRBV19 and TRBJ1-1 provide the parts outside the CDR3, is DGGITQSPKYLFRKEGQNVTLSCEQNLNHDAMYWYRQDPGQGLRLIYYSQIVNDFQKGDIAEGYSVSREKKESFPLTVTSAQKNPTAFYLCASWGGKAFFGQGTRLTVV.

A remark on this clonotype: A much larger clone lies one base from this, so it may be a read error. This rearrangement joins TRBV20-1 to TRBJ2-1; 8 bases are a match to TRBD1. This CDR3 comprises 17 residues. In germline, CDR1 is DFQATT, CDR2 SNEGSKA (reference sequence). The ends lost 5 bases at V and 8 bases at J; junction bases unmatched: 20. DNA of the CDR3: TGCAGTGCTCTGCCGCGGACAGGGAGGTTTGGTAGCCATGAGCAGTTCTTC. Residues: CSALPRTGRFGSHEQFF.

This clonotype was seen more than once but under ten times. Here the CDR3 reads CASSPTPGENYGYTF. As DNA, the CDR3 is TGTGCCAGCAGTCCAACCCCGGGCGAGAACTATGGCTACACCTTC. The rearrangement uses TRBV6-4 and TRBJ1-2; D gene uncertain. Germline V lookup: CDR1 MRHNA, CDR2 SNTAGT. V lost 5 bases to trimming and J lost 2 bases, with 15 bases between them. The CDR3 contains 15 residues.

This clonotype was counted once. This sequence joins TRBV3-1 and TRBJ1-4; 7 bases line up with TRBD1. Trimming took 6 bases from V and 6 from J; bases not matched to a gene: 4. CDR1 is LGHDT, CDR2 YNNKEL, per germline (reference sequence). The CDR3 is 13 residues long. The CDR3 coding sequence is TGTGCCAGCAGTAGGGGGCTCGATGAAAAACTGTTTTTT. It yields the protein CASSRGLDEKLFF.

This clonotype showed up many times. The rearrangement links TRBV7-2 to TRBJ1-2; D possibly corresponds to TRBD1 (6 bases). Germline CDR1 reads SGHTA; CDR2 reads FQGNSA. Trimming removed 3 bases at V and 2 bases at J, with 13 bases between. There are 15 residues in the CDR3. CDR3 sequence: CASSLGGPGNYGYTF. As DNA, the CDR3 is TGTGCCAGCAGCTTGGGGGGCCCGGGAAACTATGGCTACACCTTC. Combining the CDR3 with reference TRBV7-2 and TRBJ1-2 gives the whole variable domain GAGVSQSPSNKVTEKGKDVELRCDPISGHTALYWYRQSLGQGLEFLIYFQGNSAPDKSGLPSDRFSAERTGGSVSTLTIQRTQQEDSAVYLCASSLGGPGNYGYTFGSGTRLTVV.